These 10 T cell receptor beta chains were all obtained from the same sample, sequenced in a study of T cell repertoires in cytomegalovirus infection (dated by TCRdb to the late 2010s). Sequenced using an Illumina HiSeq 1500. Using fastp at Q25 and MiXCR, TCRdb reprocessed the public reads and kept productive beta chains. Entries that share a CDR3 protein sequence are merged under the most common genes and DNA. The sample contains 400,000 or so distinct CDR3 sequences, approximately 31% of them found a single time. The ten largest clones take up roughly 13% of the sample. Material: PBMCs. These TCRs come from a human donor in good health (CMV status not recorded). Some clones in this sample may be carry-over from other donors' samples.

In its sample, this clonotype was seen a few times. The rearrangement links TRBV4-3 to TRBJ2-2; D gene ambiguous. Germline CDR1 reads LGHNA; CDR2 reads YSLEER. The V end lost 0 bases, the J end lost 4 bases, and 3 bases lay between the germline ends. The CDR3 extends over 13 amino acids. The CDR3: CASSQEITGELFF. In nucleotides, the CDR3 is TGCGCCAGCAGCCAAGAGATCACCGGGGAGCTGTTTTTT.

This clonotype has more than one count but fewer than ten. This may come from a read error, since a much larger clone is one base off. This chain connects TRBV15 to TRBJ2-7; 7 bases agree with TRBD1. The CDR3 runs 13 residues. V trimming: 5 bases; J trimming: 0 bases; junction bases outside the gene matches: 1. Per germline, CDR1 LNHNV and CDR2 YYDKDF (reference sequence). For the CDR3, the DNA is TGTGCCACCAGCCGGGACAGCTCCTACGAGCAGTACTTC. It encodes CATSRDSSYEQYF.

The V and J genes are TRBV6-2 or TRBV6-3 and TRBJ2-7; 9 bases line up with TRBD2. J gave up 0 bases and V 6 bases, and 6 bases lay outside the gene matches. Germline CDR1 reads MNHEY; CDR2 reads SVGEGT. The CDR3 runs to 15 residues. CDR3 in DNA: TGTGCCAGCAGCGACCTAGCGGGGACCTCCTACGAGCAGTACTTC. Its translation is CASSDLAGTSYEQYF.

This clonotype has ten or more counts. This chain joins TRBV7-2 and TRBJ2-7; weak D call: TRBD1 (6 bases). V was clipped by 5 bases and J by 2 bases, with 13 bases between them. This CDR3 contains 14 residues. CDR1 SGHTA and CDR2 FQGNSA come from the germline V gene. CDR3 in DNA: TGTGCCAGCAGCCCCGTAGGGGGTCCCTACGAGCAGTACTTC. This translates into CASSPVGGPYEQYF.

This clonotype was recorded a few times. The chain has TRBV7-6 and TRBJ2-5; D uncertain. Trimming took 5 bases from V and 4 from J, leaving 23 bases between them. The CDR3 sequence is 17 residues long. CDR1 is SGHVS, CDR2 FNYEAQ, per germline. The CDR3 DNA follows: TGTGCCAGCAGCCAAAGCCAAGCGATCCGACGAATAGAGACCCAGTACTTC. It translates to CASSQSQAIRRIETQYF. The whole variable domain, filled in from reference TRBV7-6 and TRBJ2-5, reads GAGVSQSPRYKVTKRGQDVALRCDPISGHVSLYWYRQALGQGPEFLTYFNYEAQQDKSGLPNDRFSAERPEGSISTLTIQRTEQRDSAMYRCASSQSQAIRRIETQYFGPGTRLLVL.

As regards this clonotype: Sequence at one end of the junction differs from germline and may be a read error. The chain employs TRBV6-2 or TRBV6-3 and TRBJ2-1; tentatively, D is TRBD2 (5 bases). CDR3 size: 21 residues. CDR1 and CDR2 (germline): MNHEY, SVGEGT. CDR3 region: CASSYSKAPIPLAEAYNERFF. As DNA, the CDR3 is TGTGCCAGCAGTTACTCGAAAGCCCCCATCCCCCTAGCAGAGGCCTACAATGAGCGGTTCTTC.

This clonotype was observed many times. The rearrangement uses TRBV7-6 and TRBJ2-3, with D unresolved. This CDR3 spans 16 amino acids. Trimming pared 2 bases from V and 2 bases from J, leaving 14 bases between. Per germline, CDR1 SGHVS and CDR2 FNYEAQ. The CDR3 region is CASSLSGDRATDTQYF. The CDR3, as DNA: TGTGCCAGCAGCTTAAGTGGCGACCGGGCCACAGATACGCAGTATTTT.

The V gene is TRBV12-3 or TRBV12-4, the J gene TRBJ1-5, with D possibly matching TRBD1 (5 bases). The CDR3 is made up of 16 amino acids. Trimming pared 4 bases from V and 7 bases from J, leaving 20 bases between. The CDR3 DNA follows: TGTGCCAGCAGTTACCGGGGGTTGGGTGGGCGGCAGCCCCAGCATTTT. It codes for CASSYRGLGGRQPQHF.

There are a few counts of this clonotype. J is TRBJ1-4 and V is TRBV4-1, with D perhaps matching TRBD1 (6 bases). Between the trimmed V and J ends, which lost 0 bases and 0 bases, there was a span of 17 bases. The CDR3 loop spans 19 amino acids. In germline, CDR1 is MGHRA, CDR2 YSYEKL. The CDR3 reads CASSQEPTGTFSTNEKLFF. As DNA, the CDR3 is TGCGCCAGCAGCCAAGAGCCCACAGGGACCTTTTCAACTAATGAAAAACTGTTTTTT.

This rearrangement joins TRBV6-5 to TRBJ1-4; TRBD1 agrees at 7 bases. This CDR3 region has 15 residues. V lost 2 bases to trimming and J lost 7 bases; unmatched junction nucleotides: 7. The germline V gene has CDR1 MNHEY and CDR2 SVGAGI. This chain's CDR3 is CASSYRGTDPEKLFF. The DNA for the CDR3 is TGTGCCAGCAGTTACCGCGGGACAGATCCTGAAAAACTGTTTTTT.